The clone carrying this T cell receptor (beta chain) appeared many times. Its matching antigen is unknown. These data come from a study of prognosis after radiotherapy for stage I lung cancer. Study at large: Those with stage I non-small cell lung cancer who took part were enrolled between 2018 and early 2019.

The study's findings and limits: Shannon entropy (measured after stereotactic body radiation therapy) was lower in patients who went on to develop distant metastases.

Researchers used two-round multiplex PCR to amplify TCR beta CDR3 starting from genomic DNA. Round one of PCR was performed, and it used primers specific to each TRBV and TRBJ gene. TCRdb fed the multiplex PCR reads into MiXCR, producing one record per CDR3 protein. The sample carries almost 20,000 distinct CDR3 sequences, about 27% recorded once. Deletions cut 4 bases from V and 4 bases from J, with 16 bases between. The V gene's germline CDR1 is SGHRS and CDR2 YFSETQ. The CDR3 is made up of 15 amino acids. The sequence was collected from a donor over 45 with non-small cell lung cancer. Specimen: PBMCs, collected before or after stereotactic body radiation therapy (not recorded which). The chain joins TRBV5-1 to TRBJ2-3, with D possibly matching TRBD2 (6 bases). This CDR3 is CASSVGTYSPDTQYF. DNA for the CDR3: TGCGCCAGCAGCGTCGGGACTTACAGCCCAGATACGCAGTATTTT.